The T cell receptor beta chain described here comes from a study of beta chain features in type 1 diabetes. In this sample, this clone turned up once. One end of the junction fails to match germline, which may point to a read error. Expressed TCRB transcripts were sequenced after all isolated RNA was converted to cDNA. Stem cell-like memory T cell samples averaged about 1 million reads. Measured with immunoSEQ multiplex PCR; TCRdb has only the in-frame clones, and not every one. The sample includes 15,000 to 18,000 clones, approximately 40% of them seen just once. The length of the CDR3 is 15 residues. CDR1 is SGHRS and CDR2 is YFSETQ in the germline V gene.

The genes are TRBV5-1 and TRBJ2-1; D ambiguous. The source material was stem cell memory CD4+ T cells from blood. This clonotype was obtained from a woman in her 40s in good health. CDR3 protein: CTSMESASLYNEQFF. In DNA form, the CDR3 reads TGCACCAGCATGGAGTCAGCCAGCCTTTACAATGAGCAGTTCTTC.